This TCR beta chain originates from a study of blood T cells in healthy people across ages. PCR was performed a second time for about 7 to 11 cycles using a sample-barcoded 5' primer and a J-beta primer mix. TCRdb passed the 5' RACE reads through MiXCR, listing each CDR3 protein once. The sample holds hundreds of thousands of distinct CDR3 sequences, 29% seen once. In this sample, this clonotype turned up many times. The target antigen is unknown. General observations from the study: TCR beta diversity correlated strongly with naive T cell percentage. Estimates of total diversity, which came from one million sequenced T cells, were considered to be underestimates. Per million T cells, TCR beta diversity dropped about linearly as age rose.

PBMCs numbering at least 6.5 million were isolated per sample. Trimming shortened V by 0 bases and J by 2 bases, and 9 bases separated the two germline ends. The CDR3 is 14 amino acids. CDR1 and CDR2 from the germline V gene are SGDLS and YYNGEE. Sequences were obtained from blood. The gene calls are TRBV9 and TRBJ2-7; D ambiguous. The clonotype was recovered from a woman older than 75 in good health. The CDR3 nucleotides are TGTGCCAGCAGCGTAGGATCGGGTACCTACGAGCAGTACTTC. Translation: CASSVGSGTYEQYF. Looking up the rest from reference TRBV9 and TRBJ2-7 gives the full variable domain: DSGVTQTPKHLITATGQRVTLRCSPRSGDLSVYWYQQSLDQGLQFLIQYYNGEERAKGNILERFSAQQFPDLHSELNLSSLELGDSALYFCASSVGSGTYEQYFGPGTRLTVT.